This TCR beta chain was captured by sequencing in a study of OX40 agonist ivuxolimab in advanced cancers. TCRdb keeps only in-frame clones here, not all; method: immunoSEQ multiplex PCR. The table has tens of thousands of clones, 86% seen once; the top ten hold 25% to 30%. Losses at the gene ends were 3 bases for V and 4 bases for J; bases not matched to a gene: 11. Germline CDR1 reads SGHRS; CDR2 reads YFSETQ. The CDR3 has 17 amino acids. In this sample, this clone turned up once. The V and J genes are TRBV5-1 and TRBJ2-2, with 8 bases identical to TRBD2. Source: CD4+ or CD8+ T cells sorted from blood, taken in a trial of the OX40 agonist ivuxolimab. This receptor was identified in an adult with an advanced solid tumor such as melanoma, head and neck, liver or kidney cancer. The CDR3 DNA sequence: TGCGCCAGCAGCTCAACCGAGCGGGGGTCGGGCACCGGGGAGCTGTTTTTT. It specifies CASSSTERGSGTGELFF.